The clone carrying this T cell receptor beta chain came up once. There are 14 residues in the CDR3. V lost 8 bases to trimming and J lost 1 base; unmatched junction nucleotides: 4. The germline gives CDR1 LNHDA, CDR2 SQIVND (reference sequence). This record comes from a study of cytomegalovirus exposure and HLA in healthy donors. Whole-study context: Unique TCRs from HLA-typed donors, 70 million to 100 million of them, were held in an early data release.

The primer mix had 60 Vbeta and 13 Jbeta primers. The data were produced by immunoSEQ multiplex PCR, yet TCRdb's version contains in-frame clones alone and is incomplete. In the table there are 130,000 to 150,000 clones, 60% to 85% of which are singletons. This receptor was obtained from a man aged 18 to 29 in good health and CMV-seronegative. The specimen sequenced was PBMCs. The V and J genes are TRBV19 and TRBJ2-7; 11 bases align to TRBD1. CDR3 nucleotides: TGTGCCAGTGGGGACAGGGGGAAATCCTACGAGCAGTACTTC. The encoded protein is CASGDRGKSYEQYF.